Each of the 17 T cell receptor beta chains below was sequenced from the same sample in a study of immune cell composition in non-small cell lung cancer. Generated by immunoSEQ multiplex PCR, the TCRdb table keeps only in-frame clones and is missing some. The sample lists 5,000 or so clones; 70% to 80% were seen once. The sequenced material came from lung tumor tissue. These receptors were collected from a human donor with non-small cell lung cancer.

The J gene is TRBJ1-1, the V gene TRBV5-1, with 8 positions matching TRBD1. V trimming: 4 bases; J trimming: 7 bases; junction bases outside the gene matches: 12. The germline CDR1 and CDR2 sequences are SGHRS and YFSETQ. The CDR3 covers 15 residues. The CDR3 sequence: CASSGGTGRNIEAFF. The DNA of the CDR3 is TGCGCCAGCAGCGGGGGGACAGGTCGCAATATTGAAGCTTTCTTT.

The V and J genes are TRBV7-9 and TRBJ2-7; the match to TRBD2 covers 14 bases. The CDR3 runs 14 residues. V lost 5 bases and J lost 6; bases outside the gene matches: 3. The germline V gene encodes CDR1 SEHNR and CDR2 FQNEAQ (reference sequence). CDR3: CASSLGLAGGEQYF. CDR3 bases: TGTGCCAGCAGCCTTGGACTAGCGGGGGGCGAGCAGTACTTC.

The gene calls are TRBV5-5 and TRBJ2-3; 7 nucleotides agree with TRBD2. Germline lookup yields CDR1 SGHKS and CDR2 YYEKEE (reference sequence). The trim removed 0 bases at V and 4 bases at J, leaving 2 bases unmatched. This CDR3 is built from 14 residues. CDR3 residues: CASSLVGGADTQYF. In DNA form, the CDR3 reads TGTGCCAGCAGCTTGGTTGGGGGGGCAGATACGCAGTATTTT. Based on the CDR3 plus reference TRBV5-5 and TRBJ2-3, the full variable domain is DAGVTQSPTHLIKTRGQQVTLRCSPISGHKSVSWYQQVLGQGPQFIFQYYEKEERGRGNFPDRFSARQFPNYSSELNVNALLLGDSALYLCASSLVGGADTQYFGPGTRLTVL.

The rearrangement links TRBV27 to TRBJ1-2; 8 nucleotides agree with TRBD1. Germline trimming cut 8 bases from V and 2 bases from J; bases unmatched to any gene: 7. Germline assignment: CDR1 MNHEY and CDR2 SMNVEV (reference sequence). This CDR3 contains 14 residues. Here the CDR3 DNA reads TGTGCCAGCGGCAGGGACAGGACAAACTATGGCTACACCTTC. Protein sequence: CASGRDRTNYGYTF.

This chain links TRBV6-5 with TRBJ1-1; D is uncertain. The CDR3 consists of 16 residues. V lost 2 bases to trimming and J lost 8 bases, with 21 bases between them. Germline V lookup: CDR1 MNHEY, CDR2 SVGAGI. CDR3 DNA: TGTGCCAGCAGTTACCCCCGACCGGGGTCTCGCCAGGAAGCTTTCTTT. Translation gives CASSYPRPGSRQEAFF.

This chain uses TRBV9 with TRBJ2-1; D perhaps matches TRBD2 (6 bases). This CDR3 is 16 amino acids long. V lost 1 base, J lost 4 bases, and 15 bases lay in between. The germline V gene has CDR1 SGDLS and CDR2 YYNGEE. CDR3 sequence (DNA): TGTGCCAGCAGCGTAATAGGGACTTCTTCTTACAATGAGCAGTTCTTC. Amino acid sequence: CASSVIGTSSYNEQFF.

This clone has more than one count but fewer than ten. This chain connects TRBV11-2 to TRBJ2-5; possibly TRBD2 for D (6 bases). In germline, CDR1 is SGHAT, CDR2 FQNNGV. The V end lost 3 bases, the J end lost 3 bases, and 11 bases lay between the germline ends. This CDR3 has 14 residues. CDR3 sequence: CASSFNRGKETQYF. In DNA form, the CDR3 reads TGTGCCAGCAGCTTCAACCGGGGGAAAGAGACCCAGTACTTC.

The chain employs TRBV10-3 and TRBJ1-3; D ambiguous. The CDR3 is 13 residues long. The V gene lost 4 bases and the J gene lost 8 bases, with 12 bases spanning the gap. Germline CDR1 is ENHRY and CDR2 is SYGVKD. The CDR3 loop reads CAISASGLDTIYF. The DNA for the CDR3 is TGTGCCATCAGTGCCTCCGGGTTAGACACCATATATTTT.

The chain joins TRBV19 to TRBJ2-7, with a tentative D call TRBD1 (6 bases). The CDR3 spans 13 residues. V lost 6 bases to trimming and J lost 2 bases, with 11 bases between them. The germline V gene has CDR1 LNHDA and CDR2 SQIVND (reference sequence). The CDR3 region is CASRPGQTYEQYF. The CDR3 DNA reads TGTGCCAGTAGACCGGGACAAACCTACGAGCAGTACTTC.

The chain uses TRBV9 and TRBJ1-1; 9 positions agree with TRBD1. V dropped 4 bases and J dropped 4; count of bases not matched to a gene: 8. This CDR3 has 15 amino acids. Germline V lookup: CDR1 SGDLS, CDR2 YYNGEE. The CDR3 region has the DNA TGTGCCAGCAGCCCACGGACAGGGGTGGGCACTGAAGCTTTCTTT. Its protein product is CASSPRTGVGTEAFF.

The chain couples TRBV28 to TRBJ2-7, with TRBD2 identical over 13 bases. This CDR3 spans 14 amino acids. With 5 bases clipped from V and 4 bases from J, the junction kept 2 bases outside the gene matches. Germline CDR1 reads MDHEN; CDR2 reads SYDVKM. The CDR3 bases are TGTGCCAGCAGTGTGACTAGCGGGGGGTACGAGCAGTACTTC. Translation: CASSVTSGGYEQYF.

The chain combines TRBV20-1 with TRBJ2-7, with D possibly being TRBD1 (6 bases). Looked up from germline, CDR1 is DFQATT and CDR2 is SNEGSKA (reference sequence). The CDR3 covers 11 residues. The germline V and J ends were trimmed by 6 bases and 11 bases, with 17 bases remaining between them. The CDR3 DNA is TGCAGTGCGCCACAGGGACCCCTAAAGTACTTC. Its translation: CSAPQGPLKYF.

The rearrangement links TRBV6-5 to TRBJ1-1; a weak D match, TRBD1 (5 bases). Germline CDR1 MNHEY, CDR2 SVGAGI. This CDR3 comprises 14 residues. Trimming left V 6 bases short and J 5 bases short, with 16 bases between. The CDR3 here is CASRSVEGWTEAFF. As DNA, the CDR3 is TGTGCCAGCAGAAGCGTGGAGGGGTGGACTGAAGCTTTCTTT.

In DNA form, the CDR3 reads TGTGCCAGCAGGTCACAGGGAGGCAATCAGCCCCAGCATTTT. Protein sequence: CASRSQGGNQPQHF. This sequence joins TRBV6-5 and TRBJ1-5; the D gene is possibly TRBD1 (6 bases). Germline V CDR1 and CDR2: MNHEY, SVGAGI. CDR3 length: 14 amino acids. V was trimmed by 6 bases and J by 2 bases, leaving 11 bases between them.

Here the CDR3 DNA reads TGCAGCGTTGGACCCGACACGGGGGGTGGCATTCAGTACTTC. It encodes CSVGPDTGGGIQYF. The genes are TRBV29-1 and TRBJ2-4, with TRBD2 identical over 7 bases. Germline V gives CDR1 SQVTM, CDR2 ANQGSEA. Trimming cost V 4 bases and J 9 bases; bases outside gene matches: 12. The CDR3 contains 14 residues.

V usage is TRBV6-6 and J usage is TRBJ1-1; the D is unclear. The germline V gene encodes CDR1 MNHNY and CDR2 SVGAGI (reference sequence). The CDR3 has 12 amino acids. The V end lost 6 bases, the J end lost 3 bases, and 8 bases lay between the germline ends. The CDR3 bases are TGTGCCAGCAGCCCCGGTCACACTGAAGCTTTCTTT. Translated, it gives CASSPGHTEAFF.

CDR3 in amino acids: CASSLDPRASNSPLHF. CDR3 DNA: TGTGCCAGCAGCTTAGATCCCAGGGCTTCTAATTCACCCCTCCACTTT. The rearrangement joins TRBV7-2 to TRBJ1-6; a weak D match, TRBD1 (5 bases). Deletions cut 1 base from V and 6 bases from J, with 13 bases between. The CDR3 consists of 16 residues. Per the germline V gene, CDR1 is SGHTA and CDR2 is FQGNSA.